This T cell receptor (beta chain) derives from a study of blood T cell repertoires in COVID-19. Here immunoSEQ multiplex PCR was the method, and the copy in TCRdb shows in-frame clones only, minus some. This repertoire shows hundreds of thousands of clones, over 70% found once; its top ten account for around 25%. Sequenced material: peripheral blood. The TCR comes from a man aged 40-49 years with acute or convalescent COVID-19.

As DNA, the CDR3 is TGTGCCAGCAGTCGGTCTAGCGGGAGGTACGAGCAGTACTTC. Its translation: CASSRSSGRYEQYF. The J gene is TRBJ2-7, the V gene TRBV2; 11 positions match TRBD2. Germline CDR1 reads SNHLY; CDR2 reads FYNNEI. The CDR3 is 14 amino acids. The J segment lost 4 bases and the V segment lost 5 bases, leaving 4 bases of the junction unmatched.